This T cell receptor (beta chain) was retrieved from a study of control samples from healthy donors and cancer patients. The germline V gene has CDR1 SGHRS and CDR2 YFSETQ. V was clipped by 0 bases and J by 3 bases, with 10 bases between them. This CDR3 spans 14 amino acids. Assay used: immunoSEQ multiplex PCR; TCRdb lists only in-frame clones, some missing. This table holds about 20,000 clones, 70% to 90% found once. The source material was PBMCs. This receptor was identified in a woman aged 70-85 years with colorectal cancer. The rearrangement uses TRBV5-1 and TRBJ2-7, with D tentatively TRBD1 (6 bases). For the CDR3, the DNA is TGCGCCAGCAGCTTGGCCTTGACAGGCTACGAGCAGTACTTC. Encoded protein: CASSLALTGYEQYF.